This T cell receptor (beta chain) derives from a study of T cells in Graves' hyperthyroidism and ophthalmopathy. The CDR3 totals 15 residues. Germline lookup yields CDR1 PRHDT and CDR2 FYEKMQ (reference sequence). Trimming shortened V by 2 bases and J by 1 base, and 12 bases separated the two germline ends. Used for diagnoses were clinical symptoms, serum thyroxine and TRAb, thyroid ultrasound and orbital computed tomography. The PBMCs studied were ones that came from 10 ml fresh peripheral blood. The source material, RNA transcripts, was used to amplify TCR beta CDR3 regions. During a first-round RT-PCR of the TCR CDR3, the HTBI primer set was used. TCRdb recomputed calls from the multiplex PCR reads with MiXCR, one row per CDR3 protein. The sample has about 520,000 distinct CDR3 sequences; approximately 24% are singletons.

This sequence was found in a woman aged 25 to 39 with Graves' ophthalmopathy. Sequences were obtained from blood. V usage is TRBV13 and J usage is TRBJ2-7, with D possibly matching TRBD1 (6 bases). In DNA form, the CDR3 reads TGTGCCAGCAGCTTACGGGACACAACATCCTACGAGCAGTACTTC. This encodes CASSLRDTTSYEQYF.